Below, 24 T cell receptor beta chains from the same sample are listed, as sequenced in a study of T cell responses to AZD1222 COVID-19 vaccine. Method: immunoSEQ multiplex PCR; TCRdb's copy keeps in-frame clones and lacks some. This table has approximately 150,000 clones, around 94% appearing once. This specimen was peripheral blood, taken 28 days after the second AZD1222 dose. Every receptor here comes from an adult who received the AZD1222 COVID-19 vaccine.

The V and J genes are TRBV28 and TRBJ1-6; the D gene is possibly TRBD1 (5 bases). V was shortened by 4 bases and J by 11 bases, with 21 bases between the two germline ends. Per germline, CDR1 MDHEN and CDR2 SYDVKM. CDR3 length: 16 amino acids. The CDR3 nucleotides are TGTGCCAGCAGTTCCCCCCTGGGACCGTCGCGGGCACCCCTCCACTTT. It yields the protein CASSSPLGPSRAPLHF.

The V call is TRBV12-3 or TRBV12-4, the J call TRBJ1-1, with D perhaps matching TRBD1 (5 bases). V dropped 8 bases and J dropped 1 base, with 11 bases sitting between them. CDR3 size: 13 residues. This CDR3 is CASVPQGNTEAFF. The CDR3 bases are TGTGCCAGCGTCCCCCAGGGGAACACTGAAGCTTTCTTT.

The chain combines TRBV3-1 (or the pseudogene TRBV3-2) with TRBJ2-1; D may be TRBD1 (5 bases). From germline, CDR1 is LGHDT and CDR2 YNNKEL (reference sequence). Trimming shortened V by 4 bases and J by 1 base, and 11 bases separated the two germline ends. The CDR3 sequence is 15 residues long. CDR3 nucleotides: TGTGCCAGCAGCCTCTCGAAGGGGTCCTACAATGAGCAGTTCTTC. It yields the protein CASSLSKGSYNEQFF.

This clone has just one count. The V and J genes are TRBV3-1 (or the pseudogene TRBV3-2) and TRBJ1-3; the D is unclear. Germline lookup yields CDR1 LGHDT and CDR2 YNNKEL (reference sequence). Trimming removed 4 bases at V and 1 base at J, with 8 bases between. CDR3 length equals 14 residues. CDR3 DNA: TGTGCCAGCAGCCCGAGGGCGTCTGGAAACACCATATATTTT. Protein: CASSPRASGNTIYF.

The chain is built from TRBV30 and TRBJ1-3; no clear D gene. Germline V gives CDR1 GTSNPN, CDR2 SVGIG (reference sequence). V lost 8 bases to trimming and J lost 0 bases, with 14 bases between them. The CDR3 extends over 14 amino acids. CDR3 in DNA: TGTGCCGCCCGAGGGTGGAACTCTGGAAACACCATATATTTT. It encodes CAARGWNSGNTIYF.

This CDR3 reads CASSFVGQSTDTQYF. CDR3 sequence (DNA): TGCGCCAGCAGCTTTGTAGGACAAAGCACAGATACGCAGTATTTT. The J gene is TRBJ2-3, the V gene TRBV5-1; D perhaps matches TRBD1 (5 bases). V was trimmed by 2 bases and J by 0 bases, leaving 10 bases between them. The germline V gene encodes CDR1 SGHRS and CDR2 YFSETQ. The CDR3 is 15 residues long.

The J gene is TRBJ1-2, the V gene TRBV10-3; D is unresolved. The germline CDR1 and CDR2 sequences are ENHRY and SYGVKD. This CDR3 has 13 residues. Trimming shortened V by 5 bases and J by 1 base, and 8 bases separated the two germline ends. In nucleotides, the CDR3 is TGTGCCATCAGTAGGAGCTTTAACTATGGCTACACCTTC. This gives the protein CAISRSFNYGYTF.

This chain links TRBV7-9 with TRBJ2-3, with 11 bases fitting TRBD2. The CDR3 loop spans 16 amino acids. V trimming: 3 bases; J trimming: 3 bases; junction bases outside the gene matches: 5. The germline V gene encodes CDR1 SEHNR and CDR2 FQNEAQ (reference sequence). The chain's CDR3 is CASSFSGGASTDTQYF. The CDR3 DNA follows: TGTGCCAGCAGCTTTAGCGGGGGGGCAAGTACAGATACGCAGTATTTT.

The chain carries TRBV7-2 and TRBJ1-3, with D hard to call. The V end was cut by 8 bases, the J end by 3 bases, with 5 bases between. The CDR3 is 11 residues long. Germline CDR1 is SGHTA and CDR2 is FQGNSA. The CDR3 protein is CASGIGNTIYF. The CDR3 nucleotides are TGTGCCAGCGGAATTGGAAACACCATATATTTT.

This sequence joins TRBV25-1 and TRBJ1-4; unclear D gene. The CDR3 is made up of 17 amino acids. Per germline, CDR1 MGHDK and CDR2 SYGVNS. The germline V and J ends were trimmed by 4 bases and 0 bases, with 15 bases remaining between them. For the CDR3, the DNA is TGTGCCAGCAGTGGGTTCCCGGACGGTTCAACTAATGAAAAACTGTTTTTT. Its translation is CASSGFPDGSTNEKLFF.

V and J are TRBV27 and TRBJ2-1, with TRBD1 matching over 7 bases. The germline gives CDR1 MNHEY, CDR2 SMNVEV (reference sequence). V gave up 4 bases and J gave up 5 bases; unmatched junction bases: 8. This CDR3 comprises 15 residues. Written as DNA, the CDR3 is TGTGCCAGCAGTTACCGTGACAGGGCGAACAATGAGCAGTTCTTC. Its translation is CASSYRDRANNEQFF.

The chain employs TRBV28 and TRBJ1-2; 8 nucleotides line up with TRBD1. Germline trimming cut 5 bases from V and 7 bases from J; bases unmatched to any gene: 12. The CDR3 runs 15 residues. Germline V lookup: CDR1 MDHEN, CDR2 SYDVKM. CDR3 bases: TGTGCCAGCAGTCCCAAGGGACAGGCCAACCGTGGCTACACCTTC. Translated, it gives CASSPKGQANRGYTF.

The gene calls are TRBV7-2 and TRBJ1-2, with D unclear. CDR3 length: 14 amino acids. Trimming removed 5 bases at V and 5 bases at J, with 15 bases between. CDR1 and CDR2 from the germline V gene are SGHTA and FQGNSA. The CDR3 bases are TGTGCCAGCAGCATGCCCCCACTTACTTATGGCTACACCTTC. It translates to CASSMPPLTYGYTF.

The chain joins TRBV4-1 to TRBJ1-1, with D unresolved. CDR1 and CDR2 (germline): MGHRA, YSYEKL. The germline V and J ends were trimmed by 4 bases and 5 bases, with 17 bases remaining between them. CDR3 length: 15 residues. In DNA form, the CDR3 reads TGCGCCAGCAGCCCCTTTGCGGGCGCGGGGACTGAAGCTTTCTTT. Protein product: CASSPFAGAGTEAFF.

V usage is TRBV9 and J usage is TRBJ1-2, with D hard to call. This CDR3 is built from 16 residues. CDR1 is SGDLS and CDR2 is YYNGEE in the germline V gene. Between the trimmed V and J ends, which lost 0 bases and 8 bases, there was a span of 20 bases. The CDR3 nucleotides are TGTGCCAGCAGCGTAGAAGCCGGCCCCTATGGTGGAGGCTACACCTTC. Translation: CASSVEAGPYGGGYTF.

V gene TRBV19 combines with J gene TRBJ1-5, with 9 bases lining up with TRBD1. With 7 bases clipped from V and 9 bases from J, the junction kept 4 bases outside the gene matches. Per germline, CDR1 LNHDA and CDR2 SQIVND (reference sequence). The length of the CDR3 is 12 residues. CDR3 in amino acids: CASNTGGWPQHF. The CDR3 DNA is TGTGCCAGTAATACAGGGGGCTGGCCCCAGCATTTT.

This clone was seen only a few times. CDR3 amino acids: CASSVTGEPYEGYTF. CDR3 nucleotides: TGTGCCAGCAGCGTCACAGGGGAGCCCTATGAAGGCTACACCTTC. The chain joins TRBV7-2 to TRBJ1-2; TRBD1 agrees at 7 bases. This CDR3 has 15 residues. With V trimmed by 5 bases and J by 8 bases, 14 bases remained unmatched. Per germline, CDR1 SGHTA and CDR2 FQGNSA.

V and J are TRBV10-3 and TRBJ1-1; D possibly corresponds to TRBD1 (6 bases). Germline CDR1 is ENHRY and CDR2 is SYGVKD. This CDR3 contains 15 residues. V was pared by 0 bases and J by 6 bases, with 14 bases between. For the CDR3, the DNA is TGTGCCATCAGTGAGTCTAAATATCGGGGGCCTGAAGCTTTCTTT. Amino acids: CAISESKYRGPEAFF.

This chain connects TRBV19 to TRBJ1-2; D is uncertain. The CDR3 length is 13 residues. Trimming shortened V by 1 base and J by 6 bases, and 9 bases separated the two germline ends. The germline V gene encodes CDR1 LNHDA and CDR2 SQIVND (reference sequence). CDR3 protein: CASSIGAANGYTF. The DNA for the CDR3 is TGTGCCAGTAGTATAGGGGCAGCGAATGGCTACACCTTC.

This clone appeared once. The V call is TRBV6-5, the J call TRBJ1-1; D is unresolved. Deletions cut 8 bases from V and 11 bases from J, with 18 bases between. The germline V gene encodes CDR1 MNHEY and CDR2 SVGAGI. The CDR3 has 12 amino acids. The CDR3 protein is CASRKAHDPAFF. CDR3 sequence (DNA): TGTGCCAGCCGCAAGGCCCACGACCCGGCTTTCTTT.

This sequence joins TRBV4-1 and TRBJ1-1; possibly TRBD1 for D (6 bases). Germline CDR1 and CDR2: MGHRA and YSYEKL. This CDR3 comprises 14 residues. Trimming pared 3 bases from V and 6 bases from J, leaving 14 bases between. The CDR3 protein is CASSHGGPEAEAFF. The CDR3 DNA reads TGCGCCAGCAGCCATGGGGGCCCTGAGGCTGAAGCTTTCTTT.

V gene TRBV10-3 combines with J gene TRBJ2-7; 12 nucleotides align to TRBD1. Losses at the gene ends were 2 bases for V and 9 bases for J; bases not matched to a gene: 5. From germline, CDR1 is ENHRY and CDR2 SYGVKD. This CDR3 contains 14 residues. The DNA for the CDR3 is TGTGCCATCAGTGAGACGGGACAGGGGGCGGTGCAGTACTTC. Protein product: CAISETGQGAVQYF.

The chain employs TRBV5-4 and TRBJ1-2; 7 bases align to TRBD1. V shed 4 bases, J shed 5 bases, and the junction held 8 bases outside the gene matches. CDR3 size: 14 residues. Germline lookup yields CDR1 SGHNT and CDR2 YYREEE (reference sequence). CDR3 loop: CASSPGTGEYGYTF. The CDR3 bases are TGTGCCAGCAGCCCGGGTACAGGGGAATATGGCTACACCTTC.

CDR3 sequence reads: CASSLVSARGTEAFF. In DNA, the CDR3 is TGTGCCAGCAGCTTAGTATCCGCTAGGGGCACTGAAGCTTTCTTT. The V call is TRBV7-9, the J call TRBJ1-1, with D possibly matching TRBD1 (5 bases). The CDR3 has 15 residues. The germline gives CDR1 SEHNR, CDR2 FQNEAQ (reference sequence). V lost 1 base and J 4 bases, leaving 13 bases between the germline ends.